This TCR beta chain appears in the sequencing data of a study of cytomegalovirus exposure and HLA in healthy donors. The study's findings and limits: Later, an analysis found that common viral pathogens appeared to be linked with several of the most significant clusters.

Primers included in the PCR were 60 Vbeta and 13 Jbeta primers. Generated by immunoSEQ multiplex PCR, the TCRdb table keeps only in-frame clones and is missing some. The sample shows under 200,000 clones, around three quarters of them seen only once. This clone was recorded at least ten times. Its target is not known. The CDR3 runs 15 residues. Trimming shortened V by 5 bases and J by 0 bases, and 11 bases separated the two germline ends. Germline CDR1 MNHEY, CDR2 SVGAGI. The sample was PBMCs. The V call is TRBV6-5, the J call TRBJ1-5; weak D call: TRBD1 (5 bases). The source is a woman aged 35 to 49 in good health and CMV-seronegative. The CDR3, as DNA: TGTGCCAGCAGTACCTACGGGGGTAGCAATCAGCCCCAGCATTTT. As protein: CASSTYGGSNQPQHF.